This is a list of T cell receptor beta chains from one sample in a study of blood T cell repertoires in COVID-19. The assay was immunoSEQ multiplex PCR, and TCRdb's table has in-frame clones only and misses some. Here the sample spans about 180,000 clones, 86% being singletons. The sequenced material came from peripheral blood. The source is a man between 70 and 80 years old with active or convalescent COVID-19. CDR3s include the opening cysteine and the closing phenylalanine or tryptophan. The order of the fields is J gene, V gene, clone size, D gene, CDR3 DNA, CDR3 protein. A D gene is named only where the DNA matches it firmly. Only some rows state a clone size, as once, few, many or a class for expanded clones.

>TRBJ1-4|TRBV3-1/TRBV3-2|-|-
TGTGCCAGCAGCCAAGGGGGGGCAACTAATGAAAAACTGTTTTTT
CASSQGGATNEKLFF
>TRBJ2-3|TRBV6-4|-|TRBD2
TGTGCCAGCAGCTCACTAGCGGGAGCCGGCGCAGATACGCAGTATTTT
CASSSLAGAGADTQYF
>TRBJ2-5|TRBV24-1|-|-
TGTGCCACCAGTGATTTCGCAGGGAACGCCAAAGAGACCCAGTACTTC
CATSDFAGNAKETQYF
>TRBJ2-7|TRBV7-2|-|TRBD1
TGTGCCAGCAGTCCCGGGACAGGGAAGGAATACGAGCAGTACTTC
CASSPGTGKEYEQYF
>TRBJ1-4|TRBV6-5|-|-
TGTGCCAGCAGTTACTCGCCGGGAGGCGGAGAAAAACTGTTTTTT
CASSYSPGGGEKLFF
>TRBJ2-3|TRBV12-3/TRBV12-4|-|TRBD2
TGTGCCAGCAGCGGGGGGGCCACAGATACGCAGTATTTT
CASSGGATDTQYF
>TRBJ1-6|TRBV5-1|few|TRBD1
TGCGCCAGCAGCAAGACAGGGGGCAATTCACCCCTCCACTTT
CASSKTGGNSPLHF
>TRBJ2-4|TRBV5-5|-|TRBD1
TGTGCCAGCAGCCCAAGACAGGGGGTGGTCAGCAGAAACATTCAGTACTTC
CASSPRQGVVSRNIQYF
>TRBJ2-3|TRBV12-5|-|TRBD2
TGTGCTAGTGGCCGGGCAGCGGGGGGGCCACATACGCAGTATTTT
CASGRAAGGPHTQYF
>TRBJ2-7|TRBV19|few|TRBD1
TGTGCCAGTAGTACGGGACAGGGGGCTTACGAGCAGTACTTC
CASSTGQGAYEQYF
>TRBJ1-1|TRBV2|-|-
TGTGCCAGCAGTGCCAACCGGGGGGACACTGAAGCTTTCTTT
CASSANRGDTEAFF
>TRBJ2-1|TRBV9|-|-
TGTGCCAGCAGCGAGCAGGGCATCTACAATGAGCAGTTCTTC
CASSEQGIYNEQFF
>TRBJ2-7|TRBV5-1|-|-
TGCGCCAGCAGCTCGGGACTTTTCGACGGGGACGAGCAGTACTTC
CASSSGLFDGDEQYF
>TRBJ2-2|TRBV10-1|-|TRBD1
TGCGCCAGCAGTGAGTCGGGACAGGGGGCCGGGGAGCTGTTTTTT
CASSESGQGAGELFF
>TRBJ2-1|TRBV27|-|TRBD2
TGTGCCAGCAGTTTAGGGGGGGGTCTGGCGGGACCCTACAATGAGCAGTTCTTC
CASSLGGGLAGPYNEQFF